Given below is one T cell receptor beta chain in context. Its specificity is not known. The sample is drawn from a study of identical twins. Study-level points and caveats: Diverse VJ usage suggested most zero-insertion clonotypes were not invariant T cells.

A single record per CDR3 protein comes from TCRdb applying MiXCR to the 5' RACE reads. The data contain 250,000 or so distinct CDR3 sequences, approximately 8.6% of them singletons. Trimming shortened V by 6 bases and J by 6 bases, and 15 bases separated the two germline ends. CDR1 and CDR2 (germline): ENHRY, SYGVKD. This CDR3 spans 14 amino acids. The same data also went into a second study, on yellow fever vaccine responses in identical twins.

The TCR comes from a young woman in good health. Sequencing used CD8+ T cells sorted from blood. The V call is TRBV10-3, the J call TRBJ1-5; D is unclear. For the CDR3, the DNA is TGTGCCATCAGGTCCGGGTCCGAAGCTCAGCCCCAGCATTTT. This sequence encodes CAIRSGSEAQPQHF.